This TCR beta chain was observed in a study of T cells in localized non-small cell lung cancer. This clone is large. Its cognate antigen is unknown. General observations from the study: In the blood, greater T cell density corresponded to longer overall survival.

This CDR3 has 20 residues. V was pared by 6 bases and J by 2 bases, with 19 bases of the junction left unmatched. Germline assignment: CDR1 MDHEN and CDR2 SYDVKM. The method was immunoSEQ multiplex PCR; TCRdb's version includes in-frame clones alone and lacks a portion of them. The sample lists some 80,000 clones; just under 85% were seen once. The material sequenced was peripheral blood, taken before any cancer treatment. This receptor was obtained from a man aged 40 to 69 with stage I lung adenocarcinoma. The V call is TRBV28, the J call TRBJ2-1; 10 bases fit TRBD2. As DNA, the CDR3 is TGTGCCAGCAGCCCGCTGGGACTAGCGTCAACCTCCCTGACCTACAATGAGCAGTTCTTC. It yields the protein CASSPLGLASTSLTYNEQFF.